The 7 T cell receptor beta chains below were found in one sample sequenced in a study of cytomegalovirus exposure and HLA in healthy donors (dated by TCRdb to 2016 to 2017). Library preparation employed the immunoSEQ multiplex PCR assay. The multiplex PCR relied on a mix of 60 forward primers for TCR Vbeta segments and 13 reverse primers for TCR Jbeta segments. TCRdb stores this immuneACCESS table with in-frame sequences only. Part of the clones is absent; in the studies checked, under half of the shortfall reflects unresolved V genes, and no reason is known for the rest. This sample holds about 120,000 clones; around three quarters were observed only once. Roughly 6.3% of the sample goes to the ten largest clones. The sample consisted of PBMCs. Every receptor here comes from a woman in her forties in good health and CMV-seronegative.

The chain has TRBV19 and TRBJ1-1, with 7 bases matching TRBD1. Germline CDR1 LNHDA, CDR2 SQIVND (reference sequence). This CDR3 spans 15 amino acids. Losses at the gene ends were 6 bases for V and 0 bases for J; bases not matched to a gene: 7. The DNA of the CDR3 is TGTGCCAGTAGGAGATACAGGGGTATGAACACTGAAGCTTTCTTT. This codes for CASRRYRGMNTEAFF.

This clone was counted between two and nine times. The rearrangement uses TRBV19 and TRBJ1-3, with 8 bases lining up with TRBD1. The CDR3 loop spans 16 amino acids. Losses at the gene ends were 3 bases for V and 2 bases for J; bases not matched to a gene: 6. The germline gives CDR1 LNHDA, CDR2 SQIVND (reference sequence). The CDR3 loop reads CASSIFGQGPGNTIYF. Here the CDR3 DNA reads TGTGCCAGTAGTATTTTCGGACAGGGTCCTGGAAACACCATATATTTT.

The genes are TRBV29-1 and TRBJ2-1, with 10 nucleotides matching TRBD2. CDR3 length equals 18 residues. Germline V lookup: CDR1 SQVTM, CDR2 ANQGSEA. With V trimmed by 6 bases and J by 6 bases, 20 bases remained unmatched. In nucleotides, the CDR3 is TGCAGCGTCTGCCTTGGGCTAGCGGGAGACGTTGGCGGCAATGAGCAGTTCTTC. Translating gives CSVCLGLAGDVGGNEQFF.

The chain is built from TRBV7-2 and TRBJ2-7; D is ambiguous. CDR1 is SGHTA and CDR2 is FQGNSA in the germline V gene. Trimming took off 1 base at V and 0 bases at J, with 10 bases between the two ends. This CDR3 is 15 amino acids long. The CDR3 loop reads CASSLELLFSYEQYF. In DNA, the CDR3 is TGTGCCAGCAGCTTAGAACTTTTATTCTCCTACGAGCAGTACTTC.

The rearrangement uses TRBV9 and TRBJ2-7, with 8 bases identical to TRBD2. This CDR3 comprises 16 residues. V shed 2 bases and J 2 bases; nucleotides not matched to a gene: 9. Germline assignment: CDR1 SGDLS and CDR2 YYNGEE. The CDR3 sequence is CASSVGPSGQTYEQYF. The CDR3 region has the DNA TGTGCCAGCAGCGTGGGGCCTAGCGGGCAAACCTACGAGCAGTACTTC.

V gene TRBV5-5 combines with J gene TRBJ2-7; 8 bases align to TRBD1. This CDR3 is built from 14 residues. Germline trimming cut 3 bases from V and 4 bases from J; bases unmatched to any gene: 6. The germline gives CDR1 SGHKS, CDR2 YYEKEE (reference sequence). Written as DNA, the CDR3 is TGTGCCAGCAGCTCCACCGACAGGGGTTACGAGCAGTACTTC. Translating gives CASSSTDRGYEQYF.

The gene calls are TRBV25-1 and TRBJ2-1, with D uncertain. Germline assignment: CDR1 MGHDK and CDR2 SYGVNS. This CDR3 region has 15 residues. The ends were cut back, 2 bases at V and 0 bases at J, with 8 bases in the middle. The CDR3 DNA sequence: TGTGCCAGCAGTGAAAGTACAGCCTCCTACAATGAGCAGTTCTTC. It codes for CASSESTASYNEQFF. Together with reference TRBV25-1 and TRBJ2-1, the CDR3 gives the full variable domain: EADIYQTPRYLVIGTGKKITLECSQTMGHDKMYWYQQDPGMELHLIHYSYGVNSTEKGDLSSESTVSRIRTEHFPLTLESARPSHTSQYLCASSESTASYNEQFFGPGTRLTVL.